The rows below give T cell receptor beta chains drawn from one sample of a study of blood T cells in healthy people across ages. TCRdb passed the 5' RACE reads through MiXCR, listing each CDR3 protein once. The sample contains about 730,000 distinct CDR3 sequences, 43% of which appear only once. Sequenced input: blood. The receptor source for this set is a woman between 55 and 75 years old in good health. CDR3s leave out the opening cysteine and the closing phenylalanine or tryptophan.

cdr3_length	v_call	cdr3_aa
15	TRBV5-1	ASSLLKESLVPDTQY
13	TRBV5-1	ASSSETSSYNEQF
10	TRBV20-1	SAGTSSYEQY
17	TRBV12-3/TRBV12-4	ASSSATTSGVASTDMQY
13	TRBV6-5	ASSYSKEGGNIQY
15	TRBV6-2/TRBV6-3	ASSYRGAEYSNQPQH
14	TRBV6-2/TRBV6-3	ASRPPTGQGGSPLH
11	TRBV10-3	AILGALNSPLH
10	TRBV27	ASPRGGSPQH
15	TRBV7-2	ASSFGLAGGSTDTQY
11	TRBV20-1	SARDTEKETQY
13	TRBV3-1	ASSQVRTEENIQY
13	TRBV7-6	ASSLGWQNNQPQH
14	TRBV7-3	ASSLMGLAGGNEQY
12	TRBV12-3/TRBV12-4	ASTQGGTYNEQF